This entry describes one T cell receptor beta chain. This sample is drawn from a study of shared clonotypes between healthy human individuals. Libraries were prepared by immunoSEQ multiplex PCR; TCRdb keeps only in-frame clonotypes and omits some of them. This table holds roughly 300,000 clones, roughly 70% found once. Germline CDR1 and CDR2: SGHVS and FQNEAQ. The CDR3 sequence is 16 residues long. V lost 5 bases to trimming and J lost 7 bases, with 23 bases between them. The sample taken for sequencing was memory CD4+ T cells sorted from blood. Described subset: CD45RA-negative fraction. This chain joins TRBV7-8 and TRBJ2-5; D uncertain. The clonotype comes from a man in his thirties or forties in good health. The DNA for the CDR3 is TGTGCCAGCAGCGCCTACCGGGTCTCCTTCTGGGGGACCCAGTACTTC. Its translation is CASSAYRVSFWGTQYF.